The next 24 T cell receptor beta chains were all read from a single sample in a study of OX40 agonist ivuxolimab in advanced cancers. The repertoire was sequenced with immunoSEQ multiplex PCR; TCRdb's copy has only in-frame clones and lacks some. The sample contains roughly 56,000 clones, approximately 81% of which appear only once. The sequences come from CD4+ or CD8+ T cells sorted from blood, collected in a trial of the OX40 agonist ivuxolimab. The receptors were sampled from an adult with an advanced solid tumor such as melanoma, head and neck, liver or kidney cancer.

The chain uses TRBV30 and TRBJ2-7; tentatively, D is TRBD1 (6 bases). This CDR3 has 13 amino acids. CDR1 and CDR2 from the germline V gene are GTSNPN and SVGIG (reference sequence). V shed 5 bases and J shed 6 bases, with 17 bases lying between them. The DNA of the CDR3 is TGTGCCTGGGACACAGGGATTTGGGGCGAGCAGTACTTC. This translates into CAWDTGIWGEQYF.

The chain is built from TRBV13 and TRBJ2-1; 7 bases fit TRBD2. Germline V gene data show CDR1 as PRHDT and CDR2 as FYEKMQ (reference sequence). V shed 5 bases and J 7 bases; nucleotides not matched to a gene: 14. The CDR3 spans 16 residues. CDR3 sequence: CASSAAQDLAANEQFF. CDR3 bases: TGTGCCAGCAGCGCCGCACAGGACCTAGCGGCGAATGAGCAGTTCTTC.

The sample holds a few counts of this clone. This chain connects TRBV5-1 to TRBJ1-1; 11 positions agree with TRBD1. J was trimmed by 5 bases and V by 4 bases; bases with no gene match: 7. The CDR3 runs 15 residues. Germline V gene lookup returns CDR1 SGHRS and CDR2 YFSETQ. The CDR3 coding sequence is TGCGCCAGCAGCACCGGACAGGGGGCGGCAACTGAAGCTTTCTTT. The encoded protein is CASSTGQGAATEAFF.

The rearrangement joins TRBV7-9 to TRBJ2-7; TRBD2 matches 7 bases. V lost 5 bases, J lost 3 bases, and 4 bases stayed unmatched. The CDR3 is 13 amino acids. In germline, CDR1 is SEHNR, CDR2 FQNEAQ (reference sequence). The CDR3 nucleotides read TGTGCCAGCAGCCGGGACTATCTCTACGAGCAGTACTTC. This sequence encodes CASSRDYLYEQYF.

This rearrangement joins TRBV9 to TRBJ2-5, with D hard to call. This CDR3 is 14 amino acids long. Between the trimmed V and J ends, which lost 5 bases and 0 bases, there was a span of 11 bases. Germline lookup yields CDR1 SGDLS and CDR2 YYNGEE. Here the CDR3 DNA reads TGTGCCAGCAGTTTATCGAGGAACCAAGAGACCCAGTACTTC. Translation gives CASSLSRNQETQYF.

V and J are TRBV7-9 and TRBJ2-3; tentative D call: TRBD2 (5 bases). Germline loops: CDR1 SEHNR, CDR2 FQNEAQ (reference sequence). The CDR3 covers 15 residues. Trimming removed 1 base from V and 2 bases from J, with 10 bases in between. CDR3 bases: TGTGCCAGCAGCTTAGACGGGAATCCCACAGATACGCAGTATTTT. Its protein product is CASSLDGNPTDTQYF. The full variable domain, rest sourced from reference TRBV7-9 and TRBJ2-3, is DTGVSQNPRHKITKRGQNVTFRCDPISEHNRLYWYRQTLGQGPEFLTYFQNEAQLEKSRLLSDRFSAERPKGSFSTLEIQRTEQGDSAMYLCASSLDGNPTDTQYFGPGTRLTVL.

This clone came up a few times. The chain couples TRBV7-2 to TRBJ2-3, with TRBD2 matching over 7 bases. Germline trimming cut 1 base from V and 4 bases from J; bases unmatched to any gene: 8. This CDR3 spans 16 amino acids. Germline lookup yields CDR1 SGHTA and CDR2 FQGNSA. The CDR3 sequence: CASSLVPAGAADTQYF. The CDR3 region has the DNA TGTGCCAGCAGCTTAGTCCCGGCGGGAGCGGCAGATACGCAGTATTTT.

The chain is built from TRBV12-5 and TRBJ1-4; D is uncertain. CDR3 size: 13 residues. Between the trimmed V and J ends, which lost 5 bases and 8 bases, there was a span of 12 bases. Germline-derived CDR1 and CDR2 are LGHNT and FRNRAP. CDR3 nucleotides: TGTGCTAGTGGTCTGGGGAGTAGGGAAAAACTGTTTTTT. This encodes CASGLGSREKLFF.

V usage is TRBV9 and J usage is TRBJ2-7; 10 bases align to TRBD2. The CDR3 has 13 amino acids. Germline lookup yields CDR1 SGDLS and CDR2 YYNGEE. V lost 5 bases and J lost 2; bases outside the gene matches: 1. CDR3 DNA sequence: TGTGCCAGCAGTAGCGGGAGGACCTACGAGCAGTACTTC. It codes for CASSSGRTYEQYF. Variable domain in full (rest from reference TRBV9 and TRBJ2-7): DSGVTQTPKHLITATGQRVTLRCSPRSGDLSVYWYQQSLDQGLQFLIQYYNGEERAKGNILERFSAQQFPDLHSELNLSSLELGDSALYFCASSSGRTYEQYFGPGTRLTVT.

J is TRBJ1-2 and V is TRBV12-5; possibly TRBD1 for D (5 bases). The CDR3 consists of 15 residues. Germline assignment: CDR1 LGHNT and CDR2 FRNRAP. With 2 bases removed from V and 6 bases from J, the gap between germline ends came to 16 bases. This chain's CDR3 is CASGLHGGLIDGYTF. The CDR3 coding sequence is TGTGCTAGTGGTTTGCACGGGGGGTTAATCGATGGCTACACCTTC.

The V and J genes are TRBV19 and TRBJ2-5; the match to TRBD1 covers 8 bases. The CDR3 has 15 amino acids. Germline CDR1 reads LNHDA; CDR2 reads SQIVND (reference sequence). Trimming removed 2 bases from V and 1 base from J; junction bases left unmatched: 3. The CDR3 protein is CASSIPGTGQETQYF. The DNA for the CDR3 is TGTGCCAGTAGTATACCCGGGACAGGCCAAGAGACCCAGTACTTC.

The genes are TRBV14 and TRBJ1-4, with 10 bases matching TRBD1. Germline V gene data show CDR1 as SGHDN and CDR2 as FVKESK. V was clipped by 6 bases and J by 4 bases; unmatched bases: 11. The CDR3 runs to 17 residues. In nucleotides, the CDR3 is TGTGCCAGCAGTCGATCGGGACAGGGGCCAATTAATGAAAAACTGTTTTTT. Translation: CASSRSGQGPINEKLFF.

This clone was observed once. The V call is TRBV28, the J call TRBJ1-4; D not resolved. From germline, CDR1 is MDHEN and CDR2 SYDVKM. V gave up 1 base and J gave up 11 bases, with 8 bases separating them. The CDR3 consists of 12 residues. CDR3 coding DNA: TGTGCCAGCAGTTTATCTTGGTCCAAACTGTTTTTT. Protein: CASSLSWSKLFF.

This clone was counted once. This chain connects TRBV9 to TRBJ2-7; 7 bases are a match to TRBD1. Trimming cost V 4 bases and J 5 bases; bases outside gene matches: 9. The germline gives CDR1 SGDLS, CDR2 YYNGEE. CDR3 length equals 14 residues. CDR3 amino acids: CASSTGDSGDEQYF. CDR3 bases: TGTGCCAGCAGCACAGGGGACAGTGGGGACGAGCAGTACTTC.

Within the sample, this clone is medium-sized. The chain employs TRBV7-9 and TRBJ2-7; D remains ambiguous. The CDR3 is 15 amino acids. Germline lookup yields CDR1 SEHNR and CDR2 FQNEAQ (reference sequence). The ends were cut back, 4 bases at V and 2 bases at J, with 15 bases in the middle. The DNA for the CDR3 is TGTGCCAGCAGCTCCTCTACCGGATTGCCCTACGAGCAGTACTTC. This codes for CASSSSTGLPYEQYF.

The chain recombines TRBV23-1 with TRBJ2-7; 8 bases line up with TRBD1. TRBV23-1 is an open reading frame, and its role is uncertain. Trimming took 9 bases from V and 3 from J; bases not matched to a gene: 4. The CDR3 spans 12 residues. The CDR3 sequence is CARYRGIYEQYF. The CDR3 nucleotides read TGCGCCAGATACAGGGGGATCTACGAGCAGTACTTC.

The chain uses TRBV15 and TRBJ2-3; 11 bases match TRBD2. V shed 5 bases, J shed 4 bases, and the junction held 8 bases outside the gene matches. The germline V gene encodes CDR1 LNHNV and CDR2 YYDKDF (reference sequence). The CDR3 covers 16 residues. In nucleotides, the CDR3 is TGTGCCACCAGCGGTGGGACTAGCGGCAAAGCAGATACGCAGTATTTT. This translates into CATSGGTSGKADTQYF. The full variable domain, with the rest looked up from reference TRBV15 and TRBJ2-3, is DAMVIQNPRYQVTQFGKPVTLSCSQTLNHNVMYWYQQKSSQAPKLLFHYYDKDFNNEADTPDNFQSRRPNTSFCFLDIRSPGLGDTAMYLCATSGGTSGKADTQYFGPGTRLTVL.

V is TRBV10-1 and J is TRBJ2-3; D possibly corresponds to TRBD2 (5 bases). Trimming pared 6 bases from V and 2 bases from J, leaving 21 bases between. The CDR3 contains 17 residues. Germline V gene sequence: CDR1 WNHNN, CDR2 SYGVQD (reference sequence). The CDR3 nucleotides are TGCGCCAGCAGCCTCTTCACGGAACTAGACCCCACAGATACGCAGTATTTT. Protein: CASSLFTELDPTDTQYF.

This clone appeared a single time. The chain employs TRBV6-1 and TRBJ2-1; no reliable D call. The CDR3 has 13 residues. Trimming took off 6 bases at V and 3 bases at J, with 9 bases between the two ends. Germline V gives CDR1 MNHNS, CDR2 SASEGT. CDR3 nucleotides: TGTGCCAGCAGCCTGGCAGGCTACAATGAGCAGTTCTTC. Protein sequence: CASSLAGYNEQFF.

This clone appeared a few times. The chain carries TRBV2 and TRBJ2-7; no clear D gene. Looked up from germline, CDR1 is SNHLY and CDR2 is FYNNEI. The CDR3 runs 12 residues. The germline V and J ends were trimmed by 8 bases and 2 bases, with 10 bases remaining between them. The CDR3 sequence: CASQKGPYEQYF. DNA of the CDR3: TGTGCCAGCCAAAAGGGCCCCTACGAGCAGTACTTC.

V is TRBV7-9 and J is TRBJ2-2; 8 bases are shared with TRBD2. V trimming: 5 bases; J trimming: 2 bases; junction bases outside the gene matches: 7. The CDR3 is 16 amino acids. In germline, CDR1 is SEHNR, CDR2 FQNEAQ (reference sequence). The CDR3: CASSRTSGLNTGELFF. CDR3 in DNA: TGTGCCAGCAGCCGAACTAGCGGTCTAAACACCGGGGAGCTGTTTTTT.

The J gene is TRBJ2-2, the V gene TRBV7-2; TRBD1 aligns across 7 bases. The CDR3 is 15 amino acids. The V segment lost 4 bases and the J segment 4 bases; nucleotides outside the gene matches: 6. Germline V gene lookup returns CDR1 SGHTA and CDR2 FQGNSA. CDR3 in DNA: TGTGCCAGCAGCTACCGGGACAGTGCCACCGGGGAGCTGTTTTTT. Its translation is CASSYRDSATGELFF.

The V gene is TRBV5-6, the J gene TRBJ2-2, with unresolved D. The V end lost 4 bases, the J end lost 0 bases, and 19 bases lay between the germline ends. The CDR3 sequence is 18 residues long. From germline, CDR1 is SGHDT and CDR2 YYEEEE. The CDR3 sequence is CASSRLWSGVTNTGELFF. As DNA, the CDR3 is TGTGCCAGCAGCCGGCTCTGGTCCGGAGTGACGAACACCGGGGAGCTGTTTTTT.

The chain is built from TRBV7-2 and TRBJ2-1, with D unclear. CDR3 size: 14 residues. V shed 2 bases and J shed 6 bases, with 11 bases lying between them. Germline CDR1 and CDR2: SGHTA and FQGNSA. The CDR3: CASSLLWQSNEQFF. The DNA for the CDR3 is TGTGCCAGCAGCTTATTGTGGCAGTCCAATGAGCAGTTCTTC.